The 7 T cell receptor beta chains given below trace back to one sample, sequenced in a study of cytomegalovirus exposure and HLA in healthy donors. The PCR ran on 60 Vbeta and 13 Jbeta primers. The protocol was immunoSEQ multiplex PCR, while the TCRdb copy is restricted to in-frame clones and leaves out a portion. The table includes around 100,000 clones, 76% detected once. Sequencing was performed on PBMCs. The receptors shown here come from a woman aged 50 to 60 in good health and CMV-seropositive.

This rearrangement joins TRBV29-1 to TRBJ1-1, with TRBD1 as a possible D gene (6 bases). The CDR3 has 14 residues. Trimming cost V 2 bases and J 0 bases, with 10 bases left between them. Looked up from germline, CDR1 is SQVTM and CDR2 is ANQGSEA. The CDR3 DNA reads TGCAGCGTTGAACGTACAGGGCTGAACACTGAAGCTTTCTTT. Protein product: CSVERTGLNTEAFF.

V usage is TRBV7-8 and J usage is TRBJ2-7, with a weak D call TRBD1 (9 bases). The CDR3 extends over 15 amino acids. The V and J ends lost 6 bases and 5 bases respectively, with 20 bases between them. Germline CDR1 reads SGHVS; CDR2 reads FQNEAQ. In DNA, the CDR3 is TGTGCCAGCAGTACGGGGGGGACAGGGTGGAACGAGCAGTACTTC. It specifies CASSTGGTGWNEQYF. The whole variable domain, filled in from reference TRBV7-8 and TRBJ2-7, reads GAGVSQSPRYKVAKRGQDVALRCDPISGHVSLFWYQQALGQGPEFLTYFQNEAQLDKSGLPSDRFFAERPEGSVSTLKIQRTQQEDSAVYLCASSTGGTGWNEQYFGPGTRLTVT.

This clone has only a few counts. V and J are TRBV18 and TRBJ1-1, with a weak D call TRBD1 (5 bases). The germline V and J ends were trimmed by 2 bases and 6 bases, with 19 bases remaining between them. The CDR3 totals 16 residues. Germline CDR1 and CDR2: KGHSH and LQKENI. This CDR3 is CASSPFREGALSEAFF. The CDR3, as DNA: TGTGCCAGCTCACCATTTCGCGAAGGGGCCCTCTCTGAAGCTTTCTTT.

This clone was found a few times. This chain links TRBV6-5 with TRBJ1-2; no definite D call. Per the germline V gene, CDR1 is MNHEY and CDR2 is SVGAGI. The CDR3 is made up of 14 amino acids. V was pared by 0 bases and J by 4 bases, with 9 bases between. This CDR3 reads CASSYSQVVYGYTF. CDR3 sequence (DNA): TGTGCCAGCAGTTACTCGCAGGTGGTCTATGGCTACACCTTC.

This CDR3 reads CASSEYPSGKQYF. CDR3 coding DNA: TGCGCCAGCAGTGAGTATCCCAGCGGGAAGCAGTACTTC. The chain combines TRBV10-1 with TRBJ2-7, with 7 bases aligning to TRBD2. CDR1 and CDR2 (germline): WNHNN, SYGVQD (reference sequence). Unmatched junction bases numbered 5, after V lost 1 base and J lost 8 bases. The CDR3 sequence is 13 residues long.

This clone was seen more than once but under ten times. J is TRBJ1-2 and V is TRBV5-1, with TRBD1 as a possible D gene (5 bases). V gave up 9 bases and J gave up 2 bases, with 14 bases separating them. CDR3 length: 13 amino acids. Looked up from germline, CDR1 is SGHRS and CDR2 is YFSETQ. CDR3 DNA sequence: TGCGCCACCAGGGTTACACCAAACTATGGCTACACCTTC. This encodes CATRVTPNYGYTF.

This chain links TRBV20-1 with TRBJ2-1; 7 bases are shared with TRBD2. Germline CDR1 is DFQATT and CDR2 is SNEGSKA (reference sequence). V lost 5 bases, J lost 10 bases, and 5 bases stayed unmatched. The CDR3 has 11 amino acids. The DNA for the CDR3 is TGCAGTGCTGGCGGGAGAGGGGAGCAGTTCTTC. Protein product: CSAGGRGEQFF.